The TCR beta chain under discussion was sequenced for a study of T cell changes during pregnancy in multiple sclerosis. CDR3 length: 15 amino acids. Looked up from germline, CDR1 is SGHDN and CDR2 is FVKESK. V dropped 1 base and J dropped 9; count of bases not matched to a gene: 9. Sequencing used immunoSEQ multiplex PCR; TCRdb keeps in-frame clones, though not all of them. The sample records around 72,000 clones, approximately 92% being singletons. J is TRBJ2-7 and V is TRBV14; TRBD1 aligns across 10 bases. The TCR sequence derives from a female donor in good health, enrolled as a control in a pregnancy study. The sequences come from peripheral blood, collected in the second trimester of pregnancy. The CDR3 loop is CASSQGGQGRRGQYF. As DNA, the CDR3 is TGTGCCAGCAGCCAAGGGGGACAGGGGAGACGGGGGCAGTACTTC.